The 21 T cell receptor beta chains given below trace back to one sample, sequenced in a study of shared clonotypes between healthy human individuals. Here immunoSEQ multiplex PCR was the method, and the copy in TCRdb shows in-frame clones only, minus some. The sample carries 300,000 to 400,000 clones, around four fifths recorded once. Specimen: memory CD4+ T cells sorted from blood. The subset is: CD45RA-negative fraction. These TCRs come from a man between 25 and 39 years old in good health.

This clone was detected only a few times. An end of the junction differs from the germline gene, which may be a read error. The chain has TRBV7-7 and TRBJ2-3, with 7 bases that match TRBD2. This CDR3 spans 16 amino acids. Germline-derived CDR1 and CDR2 are SSHAT and FNYEAQ (reference sequence). The CDR3 protein is CASSRGRQPGADTQYF. DNA of the CDR3: TGTGCTAGCAGCCGCGGGAGACAACCTGGGGCAGATACGCAGTATTTT.

V and J are TRBV6-5 and TRBJ2-1, with no clear D. The CDR3 covers 12 residues. V was clipped by 5 bases and J by 4 bases, with 6 bases between them. In germline, CDR1 is MNHEY, CDR2 SVGAGI. CDR3 nucleotide sequence: TGTGCCAGCAGTGCCGGTTACAATGAGCAGTTCTTC. Encoded protein: CASSAGYNEQFF.

J is TRBJ2-2 and V is TRBV19, with TRBD2 matching 7 bases. Losses at the gene ends were 5 bases for V and 6 bases for J; bases not matched to a gene: 12. The germline gives CDR1 LNHDA, CDR2 SQIVND (reference sequence). The CDR3 runs 16 residues. The CDR3 coding sequence is TGTGCCAGTAGTCCCAGGACTAGTAGACCCTCCGGGGAGCTGTTTTTT. It is translated as CASSPRTSRPSGELFF.

The chain joins TRBV28 to TRBJ2-1, with TRBD1 as a possible D gene (6 bases). CDR1 and CDR2 from the germline V gene are MDHEN and SYDVKM. This CDR3 region has 17 residues. Trimming removed 7 bases at V and 5 bases at J, with 24 bases between. CDR3 loop: CASTPLGLTGADNEQFF. The CDR3 nucleotides read TGTGCCAGCACTCCACTGGGGCTGACAGGAGCTGACAATGAGCAGTTCTTC.

The chain carries TRBV27 and TRBJ1-1; D unresolved. Trimming shortened V by 6 bases and J by 4 bases, and 12 bases separated the two germline ends. Germline V gene sequence: CDR1 MNHEY, CDR2 SMNVEV (reference sequence). The CDR3 runs to 13 residues. The DNA for the CDR3 is TGTGCCAGCAGGCGCAAGGCGAGCACTGAAGCTTTCTTT. It yields the protein CASRRKASTEAFF.

This chain links TRBV7-9 with TRBJ1-1; TRBD1 agrees at 12 bases. CDR3 size: 14 residues. J gave up 8 bases and V 3 bases, and 4 bases lay outside the gene matches. CDR1 SEHNR and CDR2 FQNEAQ come from the germline V gene (reference sequence). The CDR3 DNA reads TGTGCCAGCAGCTTCGGGACAGGGGGCTTGGAAGCTTTCTTT. This translates into CASSFGTGGLEAFF.

This chain connects TRBV2 to TRBJ2-3, with D unclear. Germline CDR1 reads SNHLY; CDR2 reads FYNNEI. The CDR3 has 14 residues. Trimming pared 6 bases from V and 1 base from J, leaving 11 bases between. The CDR3 coding sequence is TGTGCCAGCAGGGGAAGGACGGGCACAGATACGCAGTATTTT. This sequence encodes CASRGRTGTDTQYF.

The chain employs TRBV15 and TRBJ2-2; D assignment may be TRBD1 or TRBD2 (5 bases each). This CDR3 is 17 amino acids long. V dropped 0 bases and J dropped 0 bases, with 11 bases sitting between them. Germline V gives CDR1 LNHNV, CDR2 YYDKDF (reference sequence). The CDR3 DNA reads TGTGCCACCAGCAGAGATCGGGGCAGGCCGAACACCGGGGAGCTGTTTTTT. It translates to CATSRDRGRPNTGELFF.

The genes are TRBV11-2 and TRBJ2-7, with 9 positions matching TRBD1. Germline values: CDR1 SGHAT, CDR2 FQNNGV. Germline trimming cut 5 bases from V and 3 bases from J; bases unmatched to any gene: 11. This CDR3 is built from 16 residues. CDR3 bases: TGTGCCAGCAGCAAACTCTCCGGGACAGGGCTCTACGAGCAGTACTTC. Its protein product is CASSKLSGTGLYEQYF.

The rearrangement joins TRBV2 to TRBJ2-1, with D perhaps TRBD2 (5 bases). CDR3 length: 13 residues. Trimming stripped 6 bases from V and 10 bases from J, with 16 bases between. Germline CDR1 is SNHLY and CDR2 is FYNNEI. CDR3 amino acids: CASSLILEDEQFF. DNA for the CDR3: TGTGCCAGCAGCCTAATATTGGAGGACGAGCAGTTCTTC.

This rearrangement joins TRBV9 to TRBJ2-7; D might be TRBD1 (5 bases). Germline V gene lookup returns CDR1 SGDLS and CDR2 YYNGEE. There are 15 residues in the CDR3. Between the trimmed V and J ends, which lost 0 bases and 6 bases, there was a span of 16 bases. This CDR3 reads CASSVDPQGVGEQYF. CDR3 coding DNA: TGTGCCAGCAGCGTAGATCCCCAGGGTGTCGGCGAGCAGTACTTC.

The chain couples TRBV28 to TRBJ2-3; the D is unclear. The CDR3 extends over 13 amino acids. V was clipped by 4 bases and J by 2 bases, with 7 bases between them. Germline CDR1 reads MDHEN; CDR2 reads SYDVKM. The CDR3 bases are TGTGCCAGCAGTTCCCGACCCACAGATACGCAGTATTTT. This encodes CASSSRPTDTQYF.

This clone was seen only a few times. J is TRBJ2-4 and V is TRBV7-2; 10 nucleotides line up with TRBD2. V lost 5 bases, J lost 9 bases, and 10 bases stayed unmatched. The CDR3 loop spans 15 amino acids. The germline gives CDR1 SGHTA, CDR2 FQGNSA. The CDR3 is CASSPGLALGGIQYF. The CDR3 DNA sequence: TGTGCCAGCAGCCCGGGACTAGCGCTCGGGGGCATTCAGTACTTC.

The genes are TRBV14 and TRBJ2-5, with D possibly matching TRBD1 (7 bases). The germline V gene has CDR1 SGHDN and CDR2 FVKESK. The CDR3 has 15 residues. Trimming cost V 4 bases and J 7 bases, with 19 bases left between them. Here the CDR3 DNA reads TGTGCCAGCAGCCCCCAGGGGGGAATTGCGGGGACCCAGTACTTC. This encodes CASSPQGGIAGTQYF.

This clone has just a few counts. This rearrangement joins TRBV29-1 to TRBJ1-1, with 10 bases matching TRBD1. The CDR3 spans 13 residues. The germline gives CDR1 SQVTM, CDR2 ANQGSEA. After removal of 6 bases from V and 11 bases from J, the junction contained 12 bases not matched to a gene. CDR3 bases: TGCAGCGTATGGGGACAGGGGAGCACAATGGCTTTCTTT. The encoded protein is CSVWGQGSTMAFF.

This clone was seen more than once but under ten times. The chain links TRBV19 to TRBJ2-3; 7 bases fit TRBD2. V shed 1 base and J 4 bases; nucleotides not matched to a gene: 5. The V gene's germline CDR1 is LNHDA and CDR2 SQIVND (reference sequence). CDR3 length: 15 amino acids. CDR3 nucleotides: TGTGCCAGTAGTATAGGAAGCGGGATGGCAGATACGCAGTATTTT. It specifies CASSIGSGMADTQYF.

This clone has a handful of counts. The chain uses TRBV28 and TRBJ2-2; no clear D gene. This CDR3 has 14 residues. Trimming removed 2 bases from V and 9 bases from J, with 13 bases in between. Germline CDR1 MDHEN, CDR2 SYDVKM. In DNA form, the CDR3 reads TGTGCCAGCAGTTTAGAGCAAACGAAGAGGGAGCTGTTTTTT. The encoded protein is CASSLEQTKRELFF.

The chain uses TRBV28 and TRBJ2-7; tentative D call: TRBD2 (5 bases). The CDR3 extends over 13 amino acids. The germline CDR1 and CDR2 sequences are MDHEN and SYDVKM. Trimming removed 6 bases from V and 3 bases from J, with 12 bases in between. CDR3 sequence: CASSHGILYEQYF. In nucleotides, the CDR3 is TGTGCCAGCAGCCACGGGATCCTCTACGAGCAGTACTTC.

The chain combines TRBV27 with TRBJ2-1, with 8 bases lining up with TRBD2. V lost 5 bases to trimming and J lost 2 bases; unmatched junction nucleotides: 14. Germline V gives CDR1 MNHEY, CDR2 SMNVEV (reference sequence). The CDR3 has 18 amino acids. The CDR3 nucleotides read TGTGCCAGCAGTAAAAGGGCATTGAGCGGGAGTCCCTACAATGAGCAGTTCTTC. Translating gives CASSKRALSGSPYNEQFF.

This sequence joins TRBV2 and TRBJ2-6, with 8 bases fitting TRBD2. Germline V gene sequence: CDR1 SNHLY, CDR2 FYNNEI. The V segment lost 5 bases and the J segment 0 bases; nucleotides outside the gene matches: 3. The CDR3 length is 16 residues. CDR3 coding DNA: TGTGCCAGCAGTTCCGCGGGGGGCTCTGGGGCCAACGTCCTGACTTTC. As protein: CASSSAGGSGANVLTF.

The chain employs TRBV6-5 and TRBJ1-4; D perhaps matches TRBD1 (6 bases). The CDR3 loop spans 14 amino acids. Germline V gene sequence: CDR1 MNHEY, CDR2 SVGAGI. V dropped 8 bases and J dropped 6 bases, with 16 bases sitting between them. CDR3 DNA sequence: TGTGCCAGCTCCTTTACAGGGCGGTATGAAAAACTGTTTTTT. Encoded protein: CASSFTGRYEKLFF.